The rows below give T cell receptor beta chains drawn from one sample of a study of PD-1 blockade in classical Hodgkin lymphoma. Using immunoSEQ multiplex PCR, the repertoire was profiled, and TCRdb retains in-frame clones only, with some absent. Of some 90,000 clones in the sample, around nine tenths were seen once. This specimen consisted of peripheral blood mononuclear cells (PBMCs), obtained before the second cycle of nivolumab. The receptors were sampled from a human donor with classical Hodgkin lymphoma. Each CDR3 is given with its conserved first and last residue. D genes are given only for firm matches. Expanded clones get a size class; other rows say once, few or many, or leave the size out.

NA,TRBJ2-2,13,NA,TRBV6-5,TGTGCCAGCGGGCCCCGAGGCACCGGGGAGCTGTTTTTT,CASGPRGTGELFF
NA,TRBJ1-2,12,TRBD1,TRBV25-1,TGTGCCAGCTCCGGACAGGCCAGGGGCTACACCTTC,CASSGQARGYTF
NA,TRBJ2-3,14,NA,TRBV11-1,TGTGCCAGCAGCGTCACTAAGCAAGCAGATACGCAGTATTTT,CASSVTKQADTQYF
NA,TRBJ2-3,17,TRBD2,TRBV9,TGTGCCAGCAGCGTAGATAGCGGGAGGATCGGCACAGATACGCAGTATTTT,CASSVDSGRIGTDTQYF
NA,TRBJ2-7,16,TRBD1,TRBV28,TGTGCCAGCAGCAGCCGGAGGACAGGGGGGTACTACGAGCAGTACTTC,CASSSRRTGGYYEQYF
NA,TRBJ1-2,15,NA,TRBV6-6,TGTGCCAGCAGTTATGAACAGGCCCCGGTTCAAGGCTACACCTTC,CASSYEQAPVQGYTF
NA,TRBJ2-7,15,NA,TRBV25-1,TGTGCCAGCAGTGAATCCCTAGGGGGGACCTACGAGCAGTACTTC,CASSESLGGTYEQYF
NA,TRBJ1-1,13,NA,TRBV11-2,TGTGCCAGCAGCTTAGGGGCGAACACTGAAGCTTTCTTT,CASSLGANTEAFF
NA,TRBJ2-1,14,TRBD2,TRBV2,TGTGCCAGCTTCTTTGCGGGAGGGGTAAATGAGCAGTTCTTC,CASFFAGGVNEQFF
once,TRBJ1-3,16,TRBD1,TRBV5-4,TGTGCCAGCAGCTTGTGGACAGGGGGCTCTGGAAACACCATATATTTT,CASSLWTGGSGNTIYF
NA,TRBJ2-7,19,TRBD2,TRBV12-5,TGTGCTAGTGGTTTAAGTTCTGGTGGCGGGAGGCCGGCTTCCTACGAGCAGTACTTC,CASGLSSGGGRPASYEQYF
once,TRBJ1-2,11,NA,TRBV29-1,TGCAGCGTCCCCTCCATCTATGGCTACACCTTC,CSVPSIYGYTF
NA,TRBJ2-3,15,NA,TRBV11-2,TGTGCCAGCAGCTTGGGACTGGGAACTGGTCATACGCAGTATTTT,CASSLGLGTGHTQYF
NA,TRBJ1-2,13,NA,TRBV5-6,TGTGCCAGCAGCCTAAACCGGGGACATGGCTACACCTTC,CASSLNRGHGYTF
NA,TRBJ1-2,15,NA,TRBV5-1,TGCGCCAGCAAGTTTGGCCTGGCAGCTAACTATGGCTACACCTTC,CASKFGLAANYGYTF
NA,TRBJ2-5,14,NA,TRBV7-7,TGTGCTAGCAGACGACTAGGAGCCCGAGAGACCCAGTACTTC,CASRRLGARETQYF
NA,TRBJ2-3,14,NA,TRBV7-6,TGTGCCAGCAGCATCCGGGACTCCCTCGATACGCAGTATTTT,CASSIRDSLDTQYF
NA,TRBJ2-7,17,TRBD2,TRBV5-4,TGTGCCAGCAGCTCCTCTCTCGGGACTAGCGATTACTACGAGCAGTACTTC,CASSSSLGTSDYYEQYF
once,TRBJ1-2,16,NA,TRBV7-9,TGTGCCAGCAGCTTAGGCGGCGCGGGAGTAGTTTATGGCTACACCTTC,CASSLGGAGVVYGYTF
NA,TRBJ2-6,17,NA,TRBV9,TGTGCCAGCAGCGCGTACAGGTTCGGGTCTGGGGCCAACGTCCTGACTTTC,CASSAYRFGSGANVLTF
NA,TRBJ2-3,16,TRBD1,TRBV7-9,TGTGCCAGCAGCGGCTCCGGGACAGGGTACACAGATACGCAGTATTTT,CASSGSGTGYTDTQYF
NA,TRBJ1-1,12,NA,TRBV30,TGTGCCTGGAGGCAGACGAACACTGAAGCTTTCTTT,CAWRQTNTEAFF
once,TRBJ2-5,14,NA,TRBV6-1,TGTGCCAGCAGTGAACCCGGCCCCCGGGAGACCCAGTACTTC,CASSEPGPRETQYF
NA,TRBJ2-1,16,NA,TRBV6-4,TGTGCCAGCAGTGACTCTGTGGGGAGTAGCTACAATGAGCAGTTCTTC,CASSDSVGSSYNEQFF
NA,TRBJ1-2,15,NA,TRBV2,TGTGCCAGCAGGAGTCCCTTCCACAGGGACTATGGCTACACCTTC,CASRSPFHRDYGYTF
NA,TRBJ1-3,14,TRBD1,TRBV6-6,TGTGGAACCAGGGGGCGCGGAACTGGAAACACCATATATTTT,CGTRGRGTGNTIYF
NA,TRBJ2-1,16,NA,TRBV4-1,TGCGCCAGTAGACAAGGGTCCGGGATACCCCACAATGAGCAGTTCTTC,CASRQGSGIPHNEQFF
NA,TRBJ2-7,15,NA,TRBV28,TGTGCCAGCAGCCGTCCGGGTAGGGGGGACTACGAGCAGTACTTC,CASSRPGRGDYEQYF
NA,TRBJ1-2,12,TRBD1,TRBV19,TGTGCCAGTAGTAAGGACAGGTCTATTAAGACCTTC,CASSKDRSIKTF